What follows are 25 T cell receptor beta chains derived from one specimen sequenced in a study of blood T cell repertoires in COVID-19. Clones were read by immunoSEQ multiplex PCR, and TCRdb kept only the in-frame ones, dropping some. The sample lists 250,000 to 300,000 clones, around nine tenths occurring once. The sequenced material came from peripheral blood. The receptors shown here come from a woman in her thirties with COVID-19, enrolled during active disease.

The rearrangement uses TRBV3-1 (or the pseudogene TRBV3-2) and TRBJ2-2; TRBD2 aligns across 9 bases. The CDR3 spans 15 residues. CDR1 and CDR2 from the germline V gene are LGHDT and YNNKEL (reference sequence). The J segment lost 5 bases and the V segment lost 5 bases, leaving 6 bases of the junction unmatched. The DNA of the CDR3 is TGTGCCAGCAGCAAAGGCGGGGGGGCAACCGGGGAGCTGTTTTTT. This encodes CASSKGGGATGELFF.

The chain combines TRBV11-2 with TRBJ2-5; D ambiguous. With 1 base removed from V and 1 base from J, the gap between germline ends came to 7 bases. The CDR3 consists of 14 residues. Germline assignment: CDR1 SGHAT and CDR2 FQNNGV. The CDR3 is CASSLVGSQETQYF. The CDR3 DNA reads TGTGCCAGCAGCTTAGTCGGGTCCCAAGAGACCCAGTACTTC.

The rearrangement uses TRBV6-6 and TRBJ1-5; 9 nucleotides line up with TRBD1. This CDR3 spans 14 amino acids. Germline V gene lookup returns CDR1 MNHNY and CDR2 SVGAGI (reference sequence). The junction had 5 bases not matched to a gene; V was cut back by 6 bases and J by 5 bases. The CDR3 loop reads CASSRDRDYQPQHF. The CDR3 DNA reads TGTGCCAGCAGCCGGGACAGGGATTATCAGCCCCAGCATTTT.

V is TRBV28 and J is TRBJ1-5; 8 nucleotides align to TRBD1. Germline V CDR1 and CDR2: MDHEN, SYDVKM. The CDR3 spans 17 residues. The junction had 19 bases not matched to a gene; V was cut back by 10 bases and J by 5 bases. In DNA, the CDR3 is TGTGCCACCGACTACCCGCCGACCGGGACAGGATATCAGCCCCAGCATTTT. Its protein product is CATDYPPTGTGYQPQHF.

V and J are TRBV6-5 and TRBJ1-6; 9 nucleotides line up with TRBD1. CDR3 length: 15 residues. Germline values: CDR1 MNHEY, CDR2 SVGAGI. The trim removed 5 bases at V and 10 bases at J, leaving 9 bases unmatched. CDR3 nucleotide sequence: TGTGCCAGCAGTACCCTGGACAGGGGTATGTCACCCCTCCACTTT. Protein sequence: CASSTLDRGMSPLHF.

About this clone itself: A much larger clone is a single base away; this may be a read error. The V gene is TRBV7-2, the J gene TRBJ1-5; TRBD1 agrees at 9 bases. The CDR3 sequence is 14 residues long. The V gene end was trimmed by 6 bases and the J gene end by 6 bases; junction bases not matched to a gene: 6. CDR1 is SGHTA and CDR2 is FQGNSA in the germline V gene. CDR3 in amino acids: CASSRDRASQPQHF. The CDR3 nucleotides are TGTGCCAGCAGTCGGGACAGGGCAAGTCAGCCCCAGCATTTT.

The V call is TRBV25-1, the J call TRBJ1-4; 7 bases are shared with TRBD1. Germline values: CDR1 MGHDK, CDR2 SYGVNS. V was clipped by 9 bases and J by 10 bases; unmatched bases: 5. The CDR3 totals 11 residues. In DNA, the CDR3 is TGTGCCAGTGTAGGGGGCGGAAAACTGTTTTTT. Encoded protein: CASVGGGKLFF.

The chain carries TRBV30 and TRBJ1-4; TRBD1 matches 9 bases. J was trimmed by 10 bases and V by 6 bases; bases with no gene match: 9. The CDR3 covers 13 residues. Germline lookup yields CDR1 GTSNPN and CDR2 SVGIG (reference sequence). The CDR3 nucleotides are TGTGCCTGTCATAGGGACAGGGCAGGAAAACTGTTTTTT. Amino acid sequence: CACHRDRAGKLFF.

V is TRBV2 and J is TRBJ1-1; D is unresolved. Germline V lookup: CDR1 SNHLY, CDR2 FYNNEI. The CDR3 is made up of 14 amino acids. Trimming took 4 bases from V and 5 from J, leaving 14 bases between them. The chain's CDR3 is CASSGGHPRTEAFF. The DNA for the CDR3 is TGTGCCAGCAGTGGAGGCCACCCCCGAACTGAAGCTTTCTTT.

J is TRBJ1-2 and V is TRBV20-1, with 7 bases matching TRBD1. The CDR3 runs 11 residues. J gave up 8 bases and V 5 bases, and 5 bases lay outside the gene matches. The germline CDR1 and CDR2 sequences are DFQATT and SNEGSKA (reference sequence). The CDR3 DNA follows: TGCAGTGCTTCATACAGGGGAGGCTACACCTTC. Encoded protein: CSASYRGGYTF.

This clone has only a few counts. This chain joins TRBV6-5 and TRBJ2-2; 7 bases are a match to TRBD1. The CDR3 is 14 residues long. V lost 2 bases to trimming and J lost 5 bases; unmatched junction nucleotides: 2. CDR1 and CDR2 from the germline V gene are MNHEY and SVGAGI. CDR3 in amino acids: CASSYDRVTGELFF. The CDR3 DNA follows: TGTGCCAGCAGTTACGACAGGGTGACCGGGGAGCTGTTTTTT.

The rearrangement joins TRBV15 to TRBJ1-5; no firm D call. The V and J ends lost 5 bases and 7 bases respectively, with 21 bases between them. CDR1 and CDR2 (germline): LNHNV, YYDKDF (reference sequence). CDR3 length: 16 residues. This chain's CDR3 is CATSVSRGMGGQPQHF. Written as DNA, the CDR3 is TGTGCCACCAGCGTCAGTAGAGGGATGGGAGGACAGCCCCAGCATTTT. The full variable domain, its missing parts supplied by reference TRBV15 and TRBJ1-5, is DAMVIQNPRYQVTQFGKPVTLSCSQTLNHNVMYWYQQKSSQAPKLLFHYYDKDFNNEADTPDNFQSRRPNTSFCFLDIRSPGLGDTAMYLCATSVSRGMGGQPQHFGDGTRLSIL.

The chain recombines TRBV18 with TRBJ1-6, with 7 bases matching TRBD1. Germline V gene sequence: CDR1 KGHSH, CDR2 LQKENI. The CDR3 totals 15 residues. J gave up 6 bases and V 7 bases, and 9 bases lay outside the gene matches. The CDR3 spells CASFQQGSRNSPLHF. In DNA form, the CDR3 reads TGTGCCAGCTTCCAACAGGGGTCTCGTAATTCACCCCTCCACTTT.

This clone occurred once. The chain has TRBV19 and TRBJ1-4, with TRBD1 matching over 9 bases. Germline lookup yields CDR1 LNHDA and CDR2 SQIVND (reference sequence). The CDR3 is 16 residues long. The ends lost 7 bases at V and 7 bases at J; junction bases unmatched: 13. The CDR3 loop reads CASTNHRGRVGEKLFF. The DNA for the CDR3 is TGTGCCAGTACCAATCACAGGGGGCGAGTTGGTGAAAAACTGTTTTTT.

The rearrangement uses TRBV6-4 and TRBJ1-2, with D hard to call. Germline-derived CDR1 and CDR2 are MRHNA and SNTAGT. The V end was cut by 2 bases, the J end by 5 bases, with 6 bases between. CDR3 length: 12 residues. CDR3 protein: CASSDGEYGYTF. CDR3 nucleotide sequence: TGTGCCAGCAGTGACGGAGAGTATGGCTACACCTTC.

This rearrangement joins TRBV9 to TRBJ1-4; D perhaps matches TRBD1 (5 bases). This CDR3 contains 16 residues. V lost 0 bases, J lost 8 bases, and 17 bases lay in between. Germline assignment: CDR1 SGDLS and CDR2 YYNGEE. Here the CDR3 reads CASSVEGRAIGEKLFF. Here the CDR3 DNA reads TGTGCCAGCAGCGTAGAAGGCAGGGCCATCGGGGAAAAACTGTTTTTT.

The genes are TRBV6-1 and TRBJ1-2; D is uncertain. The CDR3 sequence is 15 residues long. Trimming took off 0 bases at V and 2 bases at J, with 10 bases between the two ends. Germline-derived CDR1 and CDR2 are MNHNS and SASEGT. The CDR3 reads CASSEAVSPNYGYTF. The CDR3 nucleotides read TGTGCCAGCAGTGAAGCCGTCAGTCCCAACTATGGCTACACCTTC.

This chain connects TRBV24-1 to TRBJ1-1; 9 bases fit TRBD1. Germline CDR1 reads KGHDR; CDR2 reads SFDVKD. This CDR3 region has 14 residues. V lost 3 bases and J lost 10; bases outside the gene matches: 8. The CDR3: CATSDPGTGIGAFF. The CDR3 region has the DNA TGTGCCACCAGTGATCCTGGGACAGGGATTGGAGCTTTCTTT.

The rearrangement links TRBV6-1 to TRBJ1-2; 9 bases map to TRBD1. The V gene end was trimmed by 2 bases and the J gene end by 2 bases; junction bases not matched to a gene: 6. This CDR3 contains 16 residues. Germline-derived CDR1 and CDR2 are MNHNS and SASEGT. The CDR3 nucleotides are TGTGCCAGCAGTGAATTTCCGGGACAGGGAAACTATGGCTACACCTTC. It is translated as CASSEFPGQGNYGYTF.

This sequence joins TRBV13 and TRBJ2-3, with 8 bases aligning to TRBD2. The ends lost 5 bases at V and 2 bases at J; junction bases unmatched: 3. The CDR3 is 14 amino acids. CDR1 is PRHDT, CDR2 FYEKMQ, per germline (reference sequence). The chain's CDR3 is CASSRGGFTDTQYF. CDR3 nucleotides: TGTGCCAGCAGCCGCGGGGGGTTCACAGATACGCAGTATTTT.

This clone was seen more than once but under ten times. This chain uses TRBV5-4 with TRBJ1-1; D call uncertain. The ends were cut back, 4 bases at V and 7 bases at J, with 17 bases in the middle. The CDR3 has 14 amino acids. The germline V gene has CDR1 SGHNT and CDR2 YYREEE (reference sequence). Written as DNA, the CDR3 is TGTGCCAGCAGCGCTCCCGACCGACAAATTGAAGCTTTCTTT. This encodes CASSAPDRQIEAFF.

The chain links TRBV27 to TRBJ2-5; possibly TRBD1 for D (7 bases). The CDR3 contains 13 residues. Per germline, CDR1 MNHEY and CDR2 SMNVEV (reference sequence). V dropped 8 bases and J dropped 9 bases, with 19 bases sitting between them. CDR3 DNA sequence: TGTGCCAGCGGATCCGGGGGCACAGGGGCCCAGTACTTC. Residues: CASGSGGTGAQYF.

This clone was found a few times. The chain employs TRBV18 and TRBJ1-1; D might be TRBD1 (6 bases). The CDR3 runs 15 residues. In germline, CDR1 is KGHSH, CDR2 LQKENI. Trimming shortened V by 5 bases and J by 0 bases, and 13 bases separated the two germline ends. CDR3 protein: CASSTYGQMNTEAFF. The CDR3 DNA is TGTGCCAGCTCAACGTACGGACAGATGAACACTGAAGCTTTCTTT.

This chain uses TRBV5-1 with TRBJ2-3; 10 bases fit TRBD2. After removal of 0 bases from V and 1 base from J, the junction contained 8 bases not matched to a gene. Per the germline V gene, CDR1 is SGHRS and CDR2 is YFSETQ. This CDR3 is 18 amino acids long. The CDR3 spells CASSLELAGILGTDTQYF. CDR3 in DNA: TGCGCCAGCAGCTTGGAACTAGCGGGGATTCTCGGCACAGATACGCAGTATTTT. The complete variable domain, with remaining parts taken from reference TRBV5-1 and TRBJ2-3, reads KAGVTQTPRYLIKTRGQQVTLSCSPISGHRSVSWYQQTPGQGLQFLFEYFSETQRNKGNFPGRFSGRQFSNSRSEMNVSTLELGDSALYLCASSLELAGILGTDTQYFGPGTRLTVL.

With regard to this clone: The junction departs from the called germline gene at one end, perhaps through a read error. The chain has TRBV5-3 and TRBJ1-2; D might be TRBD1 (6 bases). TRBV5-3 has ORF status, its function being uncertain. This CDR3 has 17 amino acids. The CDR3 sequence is CARSLGATGISNYGYTF. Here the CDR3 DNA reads TGCGCCAGAAGCTTGGGGGCCACAGGGATCTCTAACTATGGCTACACCTTC.